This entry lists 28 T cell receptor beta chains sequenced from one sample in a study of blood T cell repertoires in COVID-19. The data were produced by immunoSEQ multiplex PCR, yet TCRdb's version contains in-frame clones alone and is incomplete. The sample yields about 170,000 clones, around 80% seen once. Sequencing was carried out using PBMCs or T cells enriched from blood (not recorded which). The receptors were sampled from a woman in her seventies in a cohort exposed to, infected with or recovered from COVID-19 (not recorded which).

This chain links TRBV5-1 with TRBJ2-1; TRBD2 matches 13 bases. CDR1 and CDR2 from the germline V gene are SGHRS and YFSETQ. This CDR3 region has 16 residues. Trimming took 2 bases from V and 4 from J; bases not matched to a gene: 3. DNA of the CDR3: TGCGCCAGCAGCTTACTAGCGGGAGGGGAATACAATGAGCAGTTCTTC. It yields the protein CASSLLAGGEYNEQFF.

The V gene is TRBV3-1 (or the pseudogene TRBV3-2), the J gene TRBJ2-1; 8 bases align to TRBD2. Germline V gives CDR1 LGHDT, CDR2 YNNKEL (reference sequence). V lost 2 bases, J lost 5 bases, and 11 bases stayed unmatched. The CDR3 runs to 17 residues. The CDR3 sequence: CASSQYASSGGNNEQFF. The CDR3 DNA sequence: TGTGCCAGCAGCCAATACGCTTCCAGCGGGGGAAACAATGAGCAGTTCTTC.

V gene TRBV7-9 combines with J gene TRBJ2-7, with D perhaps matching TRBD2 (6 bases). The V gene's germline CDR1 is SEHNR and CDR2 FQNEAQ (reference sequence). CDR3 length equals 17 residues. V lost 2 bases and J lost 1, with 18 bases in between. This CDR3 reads CASSLSYGTLQSYEQYF. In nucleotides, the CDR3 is TGTGCCAGCAGCTTAAGCTACGGGACTCTACAATCCTACGAGCAGTACTTC.

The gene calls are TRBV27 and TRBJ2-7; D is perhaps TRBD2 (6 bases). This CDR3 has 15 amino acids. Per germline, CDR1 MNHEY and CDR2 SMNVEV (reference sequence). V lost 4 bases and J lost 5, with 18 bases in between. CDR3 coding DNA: TGTGCCAGCAGTTATCGGGCGACTAGTCCCGACGAGCAGTACTTC. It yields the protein CASSYRATSPDEQYF.

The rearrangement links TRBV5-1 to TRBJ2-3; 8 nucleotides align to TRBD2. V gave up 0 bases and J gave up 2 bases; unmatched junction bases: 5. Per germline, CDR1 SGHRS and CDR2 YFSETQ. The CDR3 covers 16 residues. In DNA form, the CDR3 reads TGCGCCAGCAGCTTGGAACTAGCGGCATTCACAGATACGCAGTATTTT. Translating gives CASSLELAAFTDTQYF.

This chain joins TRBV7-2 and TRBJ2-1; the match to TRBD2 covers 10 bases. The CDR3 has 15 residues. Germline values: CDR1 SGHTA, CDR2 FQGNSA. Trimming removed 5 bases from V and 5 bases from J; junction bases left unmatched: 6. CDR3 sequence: CASSPRTSGNNEQFF. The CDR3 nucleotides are TGTGCCAGCAGCCCCCGGACTAGCGGAAACAATGAGCAGTTCTTC.

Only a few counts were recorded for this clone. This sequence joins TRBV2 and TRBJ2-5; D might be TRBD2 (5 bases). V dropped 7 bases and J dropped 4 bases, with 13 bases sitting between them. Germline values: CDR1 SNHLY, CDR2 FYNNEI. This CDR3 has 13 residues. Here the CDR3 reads CASTQGRGETQYF. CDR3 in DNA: TGTGCCAGCACCCAAGGTCGGGGAGAGACCCAGTACTTC. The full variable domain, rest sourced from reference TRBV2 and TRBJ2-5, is EPEVTQTPSHQVTQMGQEVILRCVPISNHLYFYWYRQILGQKVEFLVSFYNNEISEKSEIFDDQFSVERPDGSNFTLKIRSTKLEDSAMYFCASTQGRGETQYFGPGTRLLVL.

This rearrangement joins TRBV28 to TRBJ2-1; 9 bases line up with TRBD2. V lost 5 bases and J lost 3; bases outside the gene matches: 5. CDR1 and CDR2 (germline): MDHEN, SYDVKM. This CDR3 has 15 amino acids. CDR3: CASSPLAGFYNEQFF. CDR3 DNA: TGTGCCAGCAGTCCTCTAGCGGGATTCTACAATGAGCAGTTCTTC.

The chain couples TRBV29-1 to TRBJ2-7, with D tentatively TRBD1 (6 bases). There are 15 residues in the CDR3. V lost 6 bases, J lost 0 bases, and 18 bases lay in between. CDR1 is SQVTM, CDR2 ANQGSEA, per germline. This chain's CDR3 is CSVTQGFRSSYEQYF. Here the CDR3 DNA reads TGCAGCGTAACTCAGGGGTTTAGGAGCTCCTACGAGCAGTACTTC.

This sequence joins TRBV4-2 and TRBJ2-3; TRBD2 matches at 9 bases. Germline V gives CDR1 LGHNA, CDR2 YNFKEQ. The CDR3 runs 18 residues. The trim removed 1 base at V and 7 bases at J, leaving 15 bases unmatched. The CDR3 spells CASSQGEGGRALQNTQYF. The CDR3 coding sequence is TGTGCCAGCAGCCAAGGAGAGGGCGGGAGGGCCTTACAAAATACGCAGTATTTT.

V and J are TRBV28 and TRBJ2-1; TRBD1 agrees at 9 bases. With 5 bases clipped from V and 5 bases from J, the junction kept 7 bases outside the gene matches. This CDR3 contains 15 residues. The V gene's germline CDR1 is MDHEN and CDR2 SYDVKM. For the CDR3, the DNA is TGTGCCAGCAGTCCAGGACAGGGGAGACACAATGAGCAGTTCTTC. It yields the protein CASSPGQGRHNEQFF.

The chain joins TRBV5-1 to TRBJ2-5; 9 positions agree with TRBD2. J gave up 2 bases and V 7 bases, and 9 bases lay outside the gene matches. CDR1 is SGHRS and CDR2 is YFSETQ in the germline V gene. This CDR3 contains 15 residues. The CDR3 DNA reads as TGCGCCAGCGTCCGGTCTAGCGGGGCTCAAGAGACCCAGTACTTC. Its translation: CASVRSSGAQETQYF.

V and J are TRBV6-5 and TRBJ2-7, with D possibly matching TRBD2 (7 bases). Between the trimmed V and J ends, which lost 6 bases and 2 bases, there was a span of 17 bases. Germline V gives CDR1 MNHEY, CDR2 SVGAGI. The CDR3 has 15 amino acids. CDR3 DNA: TGTGCCAGCAGCTATATGGGGGGGACAACCTACGAGCAGTACTTC. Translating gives CASSYMGGTTYEQYF.

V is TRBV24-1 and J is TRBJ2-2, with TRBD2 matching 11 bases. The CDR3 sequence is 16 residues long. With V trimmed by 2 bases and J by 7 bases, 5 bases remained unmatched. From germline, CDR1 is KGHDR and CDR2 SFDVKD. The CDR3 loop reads CATSDYSGRGNGELFF. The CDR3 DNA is TGTGCCACCAGTGATTATAGCGGGAGGGGGAACGGGGAGCTGTTTTTT.

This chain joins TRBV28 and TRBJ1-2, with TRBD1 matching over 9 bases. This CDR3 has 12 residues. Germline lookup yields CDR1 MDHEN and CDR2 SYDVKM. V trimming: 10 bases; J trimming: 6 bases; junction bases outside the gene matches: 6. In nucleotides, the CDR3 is TGTGCCACCTCAAGGGACAGGGATGGCTACACCTTC. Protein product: CATSRDRDGYTF.

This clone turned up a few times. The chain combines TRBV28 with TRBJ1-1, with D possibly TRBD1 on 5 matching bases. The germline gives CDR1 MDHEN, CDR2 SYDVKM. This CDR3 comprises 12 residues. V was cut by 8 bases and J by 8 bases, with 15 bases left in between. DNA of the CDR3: TGTGCCAGCTGCGTTGGGGCACAAGAAGCTTTCTTT. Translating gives CASCVGAQEAFF. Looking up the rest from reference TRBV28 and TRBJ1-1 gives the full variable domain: DVKVTQSSRYLVKRTGEKVFLECVQDMDHENMFWYRQDPGLGLRLIYFSYDVKMKEKGDIPEGYSVSREKKERFSLILESASTNQTSMYLCASCVGAQEAFFGQGTRLTVV.

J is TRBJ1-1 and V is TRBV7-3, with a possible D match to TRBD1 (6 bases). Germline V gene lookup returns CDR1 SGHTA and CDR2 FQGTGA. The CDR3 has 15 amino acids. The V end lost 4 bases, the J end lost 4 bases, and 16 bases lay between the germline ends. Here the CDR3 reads CASSSNGGEGTEAFF. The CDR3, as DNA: TGTGCCAGCAGCTCAAATGGGGGCGAGGGCACTGAAGCTTTCTTT.

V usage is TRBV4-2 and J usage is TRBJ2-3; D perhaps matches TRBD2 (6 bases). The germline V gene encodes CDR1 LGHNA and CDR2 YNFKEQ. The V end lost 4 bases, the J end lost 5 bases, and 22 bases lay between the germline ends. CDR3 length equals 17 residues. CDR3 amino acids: CASSPPTAGPQGDTQYF. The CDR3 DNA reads TGTGCCAGCAGCCCTCCGACGGCGGGACCCCAAGGAGATACGCAGTATTTT.

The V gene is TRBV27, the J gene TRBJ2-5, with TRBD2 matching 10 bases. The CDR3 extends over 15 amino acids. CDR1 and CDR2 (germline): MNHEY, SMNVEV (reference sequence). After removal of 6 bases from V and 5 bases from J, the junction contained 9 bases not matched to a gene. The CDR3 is CASRQAGGLAETQYF. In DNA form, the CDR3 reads TGTGCCAGCAGGCAAGCGGGAGGGTTGGCCGAGACCCAGTACTTC.

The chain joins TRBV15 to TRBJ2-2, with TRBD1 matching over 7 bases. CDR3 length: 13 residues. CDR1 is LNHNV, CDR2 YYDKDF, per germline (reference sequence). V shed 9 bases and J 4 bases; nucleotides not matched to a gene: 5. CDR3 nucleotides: TGTGCCACAAATGACAGGGTCACCGGGGAGCTGTTTTTT. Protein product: CATNDRVTGELFF.

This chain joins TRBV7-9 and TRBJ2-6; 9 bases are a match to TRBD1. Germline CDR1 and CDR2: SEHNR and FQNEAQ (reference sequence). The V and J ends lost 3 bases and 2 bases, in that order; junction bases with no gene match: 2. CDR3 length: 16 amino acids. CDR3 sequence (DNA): TGTGCCAGCAGCTTTACAGGGGGCACTGGGGCCAACGTCCTGACTTTC. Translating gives CASSFTGGTGANVLTF.

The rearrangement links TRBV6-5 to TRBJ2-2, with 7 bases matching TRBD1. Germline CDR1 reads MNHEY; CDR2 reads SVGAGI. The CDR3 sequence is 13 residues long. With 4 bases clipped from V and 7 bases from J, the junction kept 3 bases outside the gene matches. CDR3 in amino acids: CASSWTGDGELFF. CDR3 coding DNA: TGTGCCAGCAGTTGGACAGGAGACGGGGAGCTGTTTTTT.

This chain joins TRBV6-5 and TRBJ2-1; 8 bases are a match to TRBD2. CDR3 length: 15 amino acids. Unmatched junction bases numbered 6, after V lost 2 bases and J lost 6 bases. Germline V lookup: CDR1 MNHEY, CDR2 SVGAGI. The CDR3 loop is CASSYPGLAVNEQFF. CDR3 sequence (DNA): TGTGCCAGCAGTTACCCCGGACTAGCAGTCAATGAGCAGTTCTTC.

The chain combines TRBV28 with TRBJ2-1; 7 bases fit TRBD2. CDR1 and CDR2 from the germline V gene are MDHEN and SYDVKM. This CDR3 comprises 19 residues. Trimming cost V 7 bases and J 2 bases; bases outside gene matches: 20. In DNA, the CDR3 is TGTGCCAGCAACGGACACCCAACACCGACCAGCGGGGCCTACAATGAGCAGTTCTTC. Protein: CASNGHPTPTSGAYNEQFF.

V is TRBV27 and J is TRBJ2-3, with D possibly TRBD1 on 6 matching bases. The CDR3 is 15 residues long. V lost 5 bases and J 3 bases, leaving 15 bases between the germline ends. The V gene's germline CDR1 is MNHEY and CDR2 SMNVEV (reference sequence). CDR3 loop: CASSLVGAFTDTQYF. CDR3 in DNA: TGTGCCAGCAGTCTGGTGGGGGCGTTTACAGATACGCAGTATTTT.

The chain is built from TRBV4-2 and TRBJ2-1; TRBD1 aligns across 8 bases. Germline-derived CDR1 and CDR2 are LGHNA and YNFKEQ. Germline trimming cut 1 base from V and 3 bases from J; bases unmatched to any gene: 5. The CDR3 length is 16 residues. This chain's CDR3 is CASSQAYRGYYNEQFF. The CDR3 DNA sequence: TGTGCCAGCAGCCAAGCGTACAGGGGGTACTACAATGAGCAGTTCTTC.

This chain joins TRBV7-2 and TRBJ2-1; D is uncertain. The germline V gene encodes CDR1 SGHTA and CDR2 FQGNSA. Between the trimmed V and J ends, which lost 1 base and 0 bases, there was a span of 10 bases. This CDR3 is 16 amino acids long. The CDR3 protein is CASSLVAVPSYNEQFF. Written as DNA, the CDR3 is TGTGCCAGCAGCTTAGTCGCGGTTCCCTCCTACAATGAGCAGTTCTTC.

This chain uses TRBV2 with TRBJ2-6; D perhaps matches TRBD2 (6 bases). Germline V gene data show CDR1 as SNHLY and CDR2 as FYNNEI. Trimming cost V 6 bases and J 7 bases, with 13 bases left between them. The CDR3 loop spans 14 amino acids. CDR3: CASRGGNEANVLTF. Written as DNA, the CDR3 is TGTGCCAGCAGGGGGGGTAACGAAGCCAACGTCCTGACTTTC.